The 16 T cell receptor beta chains given below trace back to one sample, sequenced in a study of shared clonotypes between healthy human individuals. Here immunoSEQ multiplex PCR was the method, and the copy in TCRdb shows in-frame clones only, minus some. The table has roughly 2,000,000 clones, 93% seen once. It was CD45RO-negative cells, positively selected for CCR7, that made up naive CD8 cells, with terminally differentiated effector memory CD45RA+ cells excluded. The source material was naive CD8+ T cells from PBMCs. The receptors originated from a man between 18 and 29 years old in good health. Some clones in this sample may be carry-over from other donors' samples.

The rearrangement uses TRBV30 and TRBJ2-7, with D perhaps matching TRBD1 (5 bases). Trimming took 3 bases from V and 3 from J, leaving 18 bases between them. The CDR3 extends over 15 amino acids. CDR1 and CDR2 (germline): GTSNPN, SVGIG (reference sequence). The CDR3 DNA is TGTGCCTGGAGGACAAAGACAGAAATATACTACGAGCAGTACTTC. It is translated as CAWRTKTEIYYEQYF. The whole variable domain, remainder taken from reference TRBV30 and TRBJ2-7, is SQTIHQWPATLVQPVGSPLSLECTVEGTSNPNLYWYRQAAGRGLQLLFYSVGIGQISSEVPQNLSASRPQDRQFILSSKKLLLSDSGFYLCAWRTKTEIYYEQYFGPGTRLTVT.

The rearrangement links TRBV18 to TRBJ2-2; 13 bases line up with TRBD2. CDR1 and CDR2 (germline): KGHSH, LQKENI. This CDR3 region has 17 residues. The J segment lost 5 bases and the V segment lost 0 bases, leaving 3 bases of the junction unmatched. CDR3 coding DNA: TGTGCCAGCTCACCACCCGGACTAGCGGGAGTTACCGGGGAGCTGTTTTTT. It specifies CASSPPGLAGVTGELFF.

V and J are TRBV9 and TRBJ1-2; D is undetermined. Germline CDR1 and CDR2: SGDLS and YYNGEE. Deletions cut 3 bases from V and 2 bases from J, with 23 bases between. CDR3 length: 18 amino acids. DNA of the CDR3: TGTGCCAGCAGCGGGCCAGTCACCCCGGTTACCCCAAACTATGGCTACACCTTC. Protein sequence: CASSGPVTPVTPNYGYTF.

The chain couples TRBV7-8 to TRBJ2-1, with TRBD2 identical over 7 bases. After removal of 0 bases from V and 3 bases from J, the junction contained 11 bases not matched to a gene. The CDR3 loop spans 18 amino acids. Germline V gene sequence: CDR1 SGHVS, CDR2 FQNEAQ. The CDR3 nucleotides read TGTGCCAGCAGCTTAGCACCACCCCTAGCGGACCACTACAATGAGCAGTTCTTC. Protein: CASSLAPPLADHYNEQFF. The full variable domain, rest sourced from reference TRBV7-8 and TRBJ2-1, is GAGVSQSPRYKVAKRGQDVALRCDPISGHVSLFWYQQALGQGPEFLTYFQNEAQLDKSGLPSDRFFAERPEGSVSTLKIQRTQQEDSAVYLCASSLAPPLADHYNEQFFGPGTRLTVL.

J is TRBJ2-5 and V is TRBV13; 7 bases align to TRBD1. The V and J ends lost 5 bases and 5 bases, in that order; junction bases with no gene match: 2. Germline CDR1 reads PRHDT; CDR2 reads FYEKMQ (reference sequence). CDR3 length: 12 residues. CDR3 bases: TGTGCCAGCAGCGCGGACAGGGAGACCCAGTACTTC. It encodes CASSADRETQYF.

The chain is built from TRBV10-3 and TRBJ2-3, with D perhaps TRBD2 (6 bases). Trimming pared 7 bases from V and 3 bases from J, leaving 8 bases between. This CDR3 is 12 amino acids long. Germline V CDR1 and CDR2: ENHRY, SYGVKD. CDR3 region: CAIMEGTDTQYF. CDR3 bases: TGTGCCATCATGGAGGGTACAGATACGCAGTATTTT.

The chain employs TRBV19 and TRBJ2-1, with D perhaps TRBD1 or TRBD2 (5 bases each). Germline V gene lookup returns CDR1 LNHDA and CDR2 SQIVND (reference sequence). With 1 base removed from V and 9 bases from J, the gap between germline ends came to 16 bases. The CDR3 runs to 15 residues. The chain's CDR3 is CASSIVAGTNSEQFF. The CDR3 DNA follows: TGTGCCAGTAGTATAGTGGCAGGGACCAATTCTGAGCAGTTCTTC.

The chain employs TRBV7-9 and TRBJ1-2, with D tentatively TRBD1 (5 bases). Germline loops: CDR1 SEHNR, CDR2 FQNEAQ (reference sequence). V lost 7 bases and J 8 bases, leaving 17 bases between the germline ends. The CDR3 has 13 residues. CDR3 in amino acids: CASIPGTAFGYTF. The DNA of the CDR3 is TGTGCCAGCATCCCCGGGACGGCTTTCGGCTACACCTTC.

This rearrangement joins TRBV28 to TRBJ1-2; 10 positions match TRBD1. Trimming cost V 6 bases and J 6 bases; bases outside gene matches: 13. Germline CDR1 MDHEN, CDR2 SYDVKM. The CDR3 is made up of 16 amino acids. The chain's CDR3 is CASSPPNDRGLDGYTF. The CDR3 bases are TGTGCCAGCAGCCCCCCTAATGACAGGGGGCTTGATGGCTACACCTTC.

This clone came up once. Here the CDR3 reads CASSPSRGPNYGYTF. The DNA of the CDR3 is TGTGCCAGCTCACCGTCACGGGGGCCTAACTATGGCTACACCTTC. The chain recombines TRBV18 with TRBJ1-2; a possible D gene is TRBD1 (6 bases). CDR3 size: 15 residues. The V end was cut by 3 bases, the J end by 0 bases, with 11 bases between. Germline V gene lookup returns CDR1 KGHSH and CDR2 LQKENI.

Regarding this clone: The sample carries other DNA sequences with the same CDR3. The CDR3 DNA reads TGTGCCAGCAGCTTAGGCGGGGGCTCCTACAATGAGCAGTTCTTC. As protein: CASSLGGGSYNEQFF. This chain uses TRBV7-6 with TRBJ2-1, with 7 bases aligning to TRBD2. The CDR3 has 15 amino acids. Germline V lookup: CDR1 SGHVS, CDR2 FNYEAQ. Trimming at V came to 1 base and at J to 0 bases, leaving 0 bases not matched to a gene.

The V gene is TRBV19, the J gene TRBJ2-3; D is perhaps TRBD1 or TRBD2 (5 bases each). This CDR3 is 15 amino acids long. The V end lost 3 bases, the J end lost 4 bases, and 14 bases lay between the germline ends. Looked up from germline, CDR1 is LNHDA and CDR2 is SQIVND (reference sequence). The CDR3 loop is CASSIWGSSPDTQYF. The CDR3 DNA reads TGTGCCAGTAGTATTTGGGGGAGCTCGCCAGATACGCAGTATTTT.

This clone is a singleton in its sample. V and J are TRBV29-1 and TRBJ1-2; 8 bases are a match to TRBD1. Germline-derived CDR1 and CDR2 are SQVTM and ANQGSEA. The V and J ends lost 6 bases and 7 bases, in that order; junction bases with no gene match: 10. The CDR3 spans 13 residues. CDR3 in amino acids: CSVNQGARGGYTF. Here the CDR3 DNA reads TGCAGCGTGAACCAGGGGGCGAGGGGTGGCTACACCTTC. Looking up the rest from reference TRBV29-1 and TRBJ1-2 gives the full variable domain: SAVISQKPSRDICQRGTSLTIQCQVDSQVTMMFWYRQQPGQSLTLIATANQGSEATYESGFVIDKFPISRPNLTFSTLTVSNMSPEDSSIYLCSVNQGARGGYTFGSGTRLTVV.

This sequence joins TRBV7-9 and TRBJ2-1, with a weak D call TRBD1 (5 bases). The V gene lost 5 bases and the J gene lost 11 bases, with 16 bases spanning the gap. Germline values: CDR1 SEHNR, CDR2 FQNEAQ (reference sequence). The CDR3 covers 13 residues. CDR3 amino acids: CASSPNQGNKQFF. CDR3 DNA: TGTGCCAGCAGCCCCAATCAGGGTAATAAGCAGTTCTTC.

The V call is TRBV27, the J call TRBJ2-4, with D possibly being TRBD2 (5 bases). V lost 8 bases and J lost 0, with 17 bases in between. This CDR3 spans 16 amino acids. Germline lookup yields CDR1 MNHEY and CDR2 SMNVEV (reference sequence). This CDR3 is CASLGPGKEAKNIQYF. DNA for the CDR3: TGTGCCAGCCTTGGCCCGGGGAAAGAAGCCAAAAACATTCAGTACTTC.

This rearrangement joins TRBV27 to TRBJ1-2, with 9 bases identical to TRBD1. The CDR3 runs 16 residues. V shed 2 bases, J shed 7 bases, and the junction held 11 bases outside the gene matches. Germline V gene data show CDR1 as MNHEY and CDR2 as SMNVEV (reference sequence). The CDR3 region has the DNA TGTGCCAGCAGTTTAGGGTCAGGGACAGGGCCCTCTGGCTACACCTTC. Translating gives CASSLGSGTGPSGYTF.